This TCR beta chain was found in a study of blood T cells in healthy people across ages. The CDR3 runs 15 residues. Trimming took 0 bases from V and 6 from J, leaving 9 bases between them. Germline V gives CDR1 ENHRY, CDR2 SYGVKD. Then a second PCR, running roughly 7 to 12 cycles, was carried out with a sample-barcoded 5' primer and a J-beta primer mix. Using its own MiXCR run on the 5' RACE reads, TCRdb lists one record per CDR3 protein. The sample records hundreds of thousands of distinct CDR3 sequences, about 34% being singletons. The table lists this clonotype with a few counts. The receptor was isolated from a woman of 80 years or more in good health. J is TRBJ1-6 and V is TRBV10-3; D perhaps matches TRBD1 (6 bases). The specimen sequenced was blood. The CDR3 region is CAISESGRGNSPLHF. Written as DNA, the CDR3 is TGTGCCATCAGTGAGTCTGGCAGGGGTAATTCACCCCTCCACTTT.